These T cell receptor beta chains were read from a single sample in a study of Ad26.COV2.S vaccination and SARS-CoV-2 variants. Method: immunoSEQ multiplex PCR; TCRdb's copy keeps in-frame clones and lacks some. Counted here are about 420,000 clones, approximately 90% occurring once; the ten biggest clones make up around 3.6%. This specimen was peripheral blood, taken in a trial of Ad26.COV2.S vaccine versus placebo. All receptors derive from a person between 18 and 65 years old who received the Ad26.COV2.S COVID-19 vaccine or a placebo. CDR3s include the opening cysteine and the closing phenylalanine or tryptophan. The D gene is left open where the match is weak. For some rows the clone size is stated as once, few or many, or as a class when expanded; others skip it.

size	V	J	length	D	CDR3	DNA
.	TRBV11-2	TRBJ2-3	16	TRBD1	CASSPTQGAGTDTQYF	TGTGCCAGCAGCCCGACTCAGGGGGCCGGCACAGATACGCAGTATTTT
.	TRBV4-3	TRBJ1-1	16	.	CASSQDSAGAGTEAFF	TGCGCCAGCAGCCAAGATTCCGCAGGGGCCGGTACTGAAGCTTTCTTT
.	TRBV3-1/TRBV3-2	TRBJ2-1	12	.	CASSPGAGEQFF	TGTGCCAGCAGCCCCGGAGCGGGCGAGCAGTTCTTC
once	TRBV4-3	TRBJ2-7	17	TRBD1	CASSPELTGGLSYEQYF	TGCGCCAGCAGCCCCGAACTTACAGGGGGACTCTCCTACGAGCAGTACTTC
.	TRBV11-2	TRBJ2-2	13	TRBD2	CASSLDRGEELFF	TGTGCCAGCAGCTTAGATCGGGGGGAGGAGCTGTTTTTT
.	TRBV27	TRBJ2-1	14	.	CASSLPGGYNEQFF	TGTGCCAGCAGCCTCCCTGGAGGGTACAATGAGCAGTTCTTC
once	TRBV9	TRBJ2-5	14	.	CASSVGTGWETQYF	TGTGCCAGCAGCGTAGGAACAGGGTGGGAGACCCAGTACTTC
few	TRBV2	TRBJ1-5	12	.	CASSRSNQPQHF	TGTGCCAGTTCTAGGAGTAATCAGCCCCAGCATTTT
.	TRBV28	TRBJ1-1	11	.	CATTGGFEAFF	TGTGCCACCACGGGGGGGTTTGAAGCTTTCTTT
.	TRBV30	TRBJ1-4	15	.	CAWSENYGRAEKLFF	TGTGCCTGGAGTGAAAACTACGGAAGAGCCGAAAAACTGTTTTTT
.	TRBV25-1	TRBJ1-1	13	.	CASSPTEGTEAFF	TGTGCCAGCAGTCCGACAGAGGGCACTGAAGCTTTCTTT
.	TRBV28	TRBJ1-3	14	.	CASSPLGGGNTIYF	TGTGCCAGCAGCCCCCTGGGTGGTGGAAACACCATATATTTT
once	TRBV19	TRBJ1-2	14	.	CASSNQGRGYGYTF	TGTGCCAGTAGTAATCAGGGAAGGGGCTATGGCTACACCTTC
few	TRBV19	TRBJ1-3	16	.	CASSRRETEAGNTIYF	TGTGCCAGTAGTCGCCGAGAGACAGAGGCTGGAAACACCATATATTTT
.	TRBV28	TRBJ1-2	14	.	CASRGGKGIDGYTF	TGTGCCAGCAGAGGGGGAAAAGGGATCGACGGCTACACCTTC
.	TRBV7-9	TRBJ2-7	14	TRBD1	CATVGTGVFYEQYF	TGTGCCACGGTAGGCACAGGGGTTTTTTACGAGCAGTACTTC
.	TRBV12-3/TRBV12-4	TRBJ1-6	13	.	CASSLVGDSPLHF	TGTGCCAGCAGTTTGGTAGGGGACTCACCCCTCCACTTT
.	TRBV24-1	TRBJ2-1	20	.	CATSDLRGLEGGAPYNEQFF	TGTGCCACCAGTGATTTAAGAGGTCTCGAGGGGGGCGCACCCTACAATGAGCAGTTCTTC